This T cell receptor (beta chain) was recorded in a study of blood T cell repertoires in COVID-19. Study as a whole: Spain, Italy and the United States supplied samples that represented acute and convalescent COVID-19. PBMCs, B-cell-depleted T cells, or T cells were the source of the cDNA or gDNA that made up the material.

How the authors handled the data: Reference gene primer amplification in the assay estimated nucleated cell counts. Clones were read by immunoSEQ multiplex PCR, and TCRdb kept only the in-frame ones, dropping some. The V and J calls and clone size are taken from that table; D and trimming were inferred from the DNA. The sample includes about 180,000 clones, approximately 89% seen only once; the top ten take about 2.1%. The junction had 6 bases not matched to a gene; V was cut back by 4 bases and J by 2 bases. CDR3 length: 15 amino acids. CDR1 and CDR2 from the germline V gene are MDHEN and SYDVKM. This clonotype was obtained from a woman aged 40 to 50 with acute COVID-19. The specimen sequenced was PBMCs or T cells enriched from blood (not recorded which). The V and J genes are TRBV28 and TRBJ2-7; 9 bases line up with TRBD1. CDR3 in DNA: TGTGCCAGCAGTTACCGGGACAGGGTAACCTACGAGCAGTACTTC. This sequence encodes CASSYRDRVTYEQYF. Full variable domain (outside the CDR3, taken from reference TRBV28 and TRBJ2-7): DVKVTQSSRYLVKRTGEKVFLECVQDMDHENMFWYRQDPGLGLRLIYFSYDVKMKEKGDIPEGYSVSREKKERFSLILESASTNQTSMYLCASSYRDRVTYEQYFGPGTRLTVT.